Detailed here is one T cell receptor beta chain. What it binds is unknown. The trim removed 8 bases at V and 2 bases at J, leaving 11 bases unmatched. The CDR3 is 15 residues long. CDR1 and CDR2 (germline): ENHRY, SYGVKD. The record originates from a study of cytomegalovirus exposure and HLA in healthy donors. Researchers ran the PCR with 60 Vbeta and 13 Jbeta primers. The method was immunoSEQ multiplex PCR; TCRdb's version includes in-frame clones alone and lacks a portion of them. The repertoire includes roughly 240,000 clones, roughly 84% of them detected once, and around 0.23% sits in the top ten. General study points: One later analysis reportedly identified an Asian-associated ancestry cluster that showed fewer N-insertions than the approximately 710-donor mean. Rare TCR sequences predominated, though certain public TCRs were found in many donors.

Sequencing was carried out using PBMCs. The chain links TRBV10-3 to TRBJ1-1, with TRBD1 identical over 7 bases. This receptor was taken from a girl aged 2-10 years in good health and CMV-seronegative. The CDR3 is CAIQDRVNSNTEAFF. For the CDR3, the DNA is TGTGCCATCCAAGACAGGGTAAATTCTAACACTGAAGCTTTCTTT.